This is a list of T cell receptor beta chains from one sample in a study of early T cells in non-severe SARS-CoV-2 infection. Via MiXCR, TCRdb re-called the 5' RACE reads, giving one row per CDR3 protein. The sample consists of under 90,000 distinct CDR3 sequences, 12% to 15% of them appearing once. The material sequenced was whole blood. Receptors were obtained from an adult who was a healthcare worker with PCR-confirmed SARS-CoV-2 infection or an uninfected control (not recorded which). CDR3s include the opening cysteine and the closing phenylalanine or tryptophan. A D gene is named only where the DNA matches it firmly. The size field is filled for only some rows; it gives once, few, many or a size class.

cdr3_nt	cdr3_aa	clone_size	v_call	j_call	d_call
TGTGCCAGCAGTGATTTGGCGGGGGGCATGGATACGCAGTATTTT	CASSDLAGGMDTQYF	-	TRBV6-1	TRBJ2-3	TRBD2
TGTGCCAGCAGCCACTCTGGCTCCCTCATACAAGAGACCCAGTACTTC	CASSHSGSLIQETQYF	many	TRBV7-6	TRBJ2-5	-
TGCAGTGCGACGCCTTCGGCTACATACACAGATACGCAGTATTTT	CSATPSATYTDTQYF	few	TRBV20-1	TRBJ2-3	-
TGTGCCAGCAGCTTAGCGGGCCACACTGAAGCTTTCTTT	CASSLAGHTEAFF	-	TRBV7-9	TRBJ1-1	-
TGTGCCAGCTCACCGATCACGGCAGATACGCAGTATTTT	CASSPITADTQYF	-	TRBV18	TRBJ2-3	-
TGTGCCAGCAGCTGGAGGGCCGTGGAGCAGTTCTTC	CASSWRAVEQFF	-	TRBV7-9	TRBJ2-1	-
TGTGCCAGCAGACACAGGGGACGGGATACGCAGTATTTT	CASRHRGRDTQYF	-	TRBV3-1	TRBJ2-3	TRBD1
TGTGCCAGCAGCCAGTACTCGCACGGCAGCTCCTACGAGCAGTACTTC	CASSQYSHGSSYEQYF	-	TRBV4-2	TRBJ2-7	-
TGTGCCAGCAGCTTATCAGGTAGACGGACCTACGAGCAGTACTTC	CASSLSGRRTYEQYF	many	TRBV11-2	TRBJ2-7	-
TGTGCCAGCAGTTCACAGGGGCGGCAGCCCCAGCATTTT	CASSSQGRQPQHF	few	TRBV6-2/TRBV6-3	TRBJ1-5	TRBD1
TGCAGTGCTAGAGATCCTCGGGGAACCGGGGAGCTGTTTTTT	CSARDPRGTGELFF	few	TRBV20-1	TRBJ2-2	-
TGTGCCAGCAGCTTATTGGGACAGAACAGAGAGACCCAGTACTTC	CASSLLGQNRETQYF	few	TRBV7-2	TRBJ2-5	TRBD1
TGTGCCAGCAGAACGCCAGGGGTGGTTGAGCAGTTCTTC	CASRTPGVVEQFF	-	TRBV6-2/TRBV6-3	TRBJ2-1	-
TGCAGTGCTAGGGGACCGTTGAACACTGAAGCTTTCTTT	CSARGPLNTEAFF	-	TRBV20-1	TRBJ1-1	-
TGCAGTGCTAGAGATGCCGGGGGGGCTCTAGCCAAAAACATTCAGTACTTC	CSARDAGGALAKNIQYF	few	TRBV20-1	TRBJ2-4	TRBD2
TGTGCCAGCTCAATGGACAGAGTTAATTCACCCCTCCACTTT	CASSMDRVNSPLHF	-	TRBV18	TRBJ1-6	-
TGTGCCAGCAGCCACCGGGACCGTAACACTGAAGCTTTCTTT	CASSHRDRNTEAFF	-	TRBV3-1	TRBJ1-1	-
TGTGCCAGCAGCCCCAACACGGGCTCTGGAAACACCATATATTTT	CASSPNTGSGNTIYF	few	TRBV28	TRBJ1-3	-
TGTGCCAGCACCCCACCGGGACAGCCCTACGAGCAGTACTTC	CASTPPGQPYEQYF	many	TRBV27	TRBJ2-7	TRBD1
TGTGCCAGCAGCCCAAAACCGGGAGAGAATTCACCCCTCCACTTT	CASSPKPGENSPLHF	few	TRBV4-2	TRBJ1-6	-
TGTGCCAGCAGTTACCACGAAAGCCGGGGCACTGAAGCTTTCTTT	CASSYHESRGTEAFF	few	TRBV6-6	TRBJ1-1	-
TGCAGTGCTAGCCTAGGCCGTTCTAATGAAAAACTGTTTTTT	CSASLGRSNEKLFF	-	TRBV20-1	TRBJ1-4	-
TGTGCCAGCACCCCAGAGGTTTTCGCCAAAAACATTCAGTACTTC	CASTPEVFAKNIQYF	few	TRBV6-2/TRBV6-3	TRBJ2-4	-
TGTGCCAGCAGCGGAATAGCGGGGGGTCCGTACGAGCAGTACTTC	CASSGIAGGPYEQYF	many	TRBV11-2	TRBJ2-7	TRBD2
TGTGCCAGCAGCCATTTTGACTCTGGAAACACCATATATTTT	CASSHFDSGNTIYF	-	TRBV14	TRBJ1-3	-
TGCAGTGCTAGAGATTTAGGGCCGGGGGACAGTTCACCCCTCCACTTT	CSARDLGPGDSSPLHF	few	TRBV20-1	TRBJ1-6	TRBD1
TGTGCCAGCAGGGGGATTAGGGATGAGCAGTTCTTC	CASRGIRDEQFF	-	TRBV6-2/TRBV6-3	TRBJ2-1	-
TGTGCCAGCAGTACCGGACGTCTCCTTAACTATGGCTACACCTTC	CASSTGRLLNYGYTF	many	TRBV6-5	TRBJ1-2	-
TGTGCCAGCGGGTCCACAGGGGAGGTTGGCTACACCTTC	CASGSTGEVGYTF	many	TRBV28	TRBJ1-2	TRBD1
TGTGCCAGTAGTACACACTCCGGGATCTTTAATGAAAAACTGTTTTTT	CASSTHSGIFNEKLFF	few	TRBV19	TRBJ1-4	-
TGTGCCAGTACCGGGGTAGGACAAATGAACTATGGCTACACCTTC	CASTGVGQMNYGYTF	-	TRBV19	TRBJ1-2	-
TGTGCCAGCAGTCGGACTAGCGGGGGTAAAAACATTCAGTACTTC	CASSRTSGGKNIQYF	-	TRBV28	TRBJ2-4	TRBD2
TGTGCCAGCAGCCATGGGGGCACGACCTACGAGCAGTACTTC	CASSHGGTTYEQYF	few	TRBV7-9	TRBJ2-7	-
TGCAGTGCTAGAGTCGGGGAGACTGAAGCTTTCTTT	CSARVGETEAFF	medium-sized	TRBV20-1	TRBJ1-1	-
TGTGCCAGCAGTTACTCCGACAGAGTGCCTCCCCTCCACTTT	CASSYSDRVPPLHF	few	TRBV6-5	TRBJ1-6	-
TGTGCCAGCAGCAGAGGGGTCCCCACAGATGCGCAGTATTTT	CASSRGVPTDAQYF	-	TRBV6-5	TRBJ2-3	-
TGCAGTGCTAGAGATGAGTCGGACTGGGGGGAGACCCAGTACTTC	CSARDESDWGETQYF	many	TRBV20-1	TRBJ2-5	-
TGCAGTGCTCCAGGTAGTGAGCAGTTCTTC	CSAPGSEQFF	-	TRBV20-1	TRBJ2-1	-
TGCAGTGCTAGACCCTCCTGGCGGGGGGGCCCCGATACGCAGTATTTT	CSARPSWRGGPDTQYF	few	TRBV20-1	TRBJ2-3	TRBD2
TGTGCCAGCAGCTCGGGACCTTTCTACGAGCAGTACTTC	CASSSGPFYEQYF	-	TRBV7-6	TRBJ2-7	-
TGCGCCAGCAGCCTAGAGCGGGGGGCGGGGAATGAGCAGTTCTTC	CASSLERGAGNEQFF	few	TRBV4-1	TRBJ2-1	TRBD2
TGTGCCAGCAGTGATGTCGGCCAGGGGGACTACGAGCAGTACTTC	CASSDVGQGDYEQYF	many	TRBV25-1	TRBJ2-7	TRBD1
TGCAGCGTTGAAGTGGGGGCGGCTAATGAAAAACTGTTTTTT	CSVEVGAANEKLFF	-	TRBV29-1	TRBJ1-4	-
TGTGCCAGCAGTCGACAGGTTAACTATGGCTACACCTTC	CASSRQVNYGYTF	few	TRBV12-3/TRBV12-4	TRBJ1-2	-
TGCAGTGCTCCATCCTTAGCGGGGGGCCCTATGAATAATGAGCAGTTCTTC	CSAPSLAGGPMNNEQFF	few	TRBV20-1	TRBJ2-1	TRBD2
TGTGCCAGCAGTTACGGCTTTTCTGGAAACACCATATATTTT	CASSYGFSGNTIYF	-	TRBV6-6	TRBJ1-3	-
TGTGCCAGCAGTTCTGTAGCGGGCGAGCAGTTCTTC	CASSSVAGEQFF	few	TRBV3-1	TRBJ2-1	TRBD2
TGTGCCAGCAGGGGAAGTACAGGGGAGTACACTGAAGCTTTCTTT	CASRGSTGEYTEAFF	-	TRBV28	TRBJ1-1	TRBD1
TGTGCCAGCAAACTCCAAGGCAGTTCGAACACCGGGGAGCTGTTTTTT	CASKLQGSSNTGELFF	-	TRBV6-6	TRBJ2-2	-
TGTGCCAGCTCACCTGGGACAGGGTCGGGCTACGAGCAGTACTTC	CASSPGTGSGYEQYF	few	TRBV18	TRBJ2-7	TRBD1
TGTGCCAGCAGCTTGCGGGGAAGCTCCTACAATGAGCAGTTCTTC	CASSLRGSSYNEQFF	-	TRBV7-9	TRBJ2-1	-
TGTGCCACGCGGGGACAGGGTCCGAACACTGAAGCTTTCTTT	CATRGQGPNTEAFF	-	TRBV28	TRBJ1-1	TRBD1
TGTGCCAGCAGCCAAGGACAGGGTGTCTCCGAGCAGTACTTC	CASSQGQGVSEQYF	-	TRBV3-1	TRBJ2-7	TRBD1
TGTGCCAGCAGTTTAACAGGGGGAGATACGCAGTATTTT	CASSLTGGDTQYF	few	TRBV12-3/TRBV12-4	TRBJ2-3	TRBD1
TGTGCCAGCACTTTTCGTCCGAATCAGCCCCAGCATTTT	CASTFRPNQPQHF	few	TRBV6-5	TRBJ1-5	-
TGTGCCACCAGCAGAGCTCCAGGGGGTCAAGAGACCCAGTACTTC	CATSRAPGGQETQYF	few	TRBV15	TRBJ2-5	TRBD1
TGCAGCGTTGAAGATAGTCAGGGAGTGTACGAGCAGTACTTC	CSVEDSQGVYEQYF	-	TRBV29-1	TRBJ2-7	-
TGCGCCAGCAGCCAAGCCGGTTTAGGTAATCAGCGGAATTCACCCCTCCACTTT	CASSQAGLGNQRNSPLHF	few	TRBV4-3	TRBJ1-6	-
TGCGCCAGCAGTTGGGCGGAAGACACTGAAGCTTTCTTT	CASSWAEDTEAFF	many	TRBV10-1	TRBJ1-1	-
TGTGCCATCAGTGAAGGCCTCACAGATACGCAGTATTTT	CAISEGLTDTQYF	few	TRBV10-3	TRBJ2-3	-